Listed below are T cell receptor beta chains from one sample, sequenced in a study of blood T cell repertoires in COVID-19. TCRdb's table, derived via immunoSEQ multiplex PCR, lists solely in-frame clones and lacks some. The sample lists 15,000 to 20,000 clones, almost 90% seen once, with about 2.5% in the top ten. Source material: peripheral blood. These TCRs come from a human donor in a cohort sampled during active COVID-19. CDR3s include the opening cysteine and the closing phenylalanine or tryptophan. The order of the fields is clone size, D gene, V gene, J gene, CDR3 protein, CDR3 DNA. A D gene is named only where the DNA matches it firmly. The size entry is marked missing in some rows and otherwise reads once, few, many or a size class.

.	.	TRBV19	TRBJ2-2	CASTWPGTGELFF	TGTGCCAGTACCTGGCCGGGCACCGGGGAGCTGTTTTTT
.	.	TRBV7-2	TRBJ2-3	CASSSQGPDTQYF	TGTGCCAGCAGCTCGCAGGGCCCAGATACGCAGTATTTT
.	TRBD1	TRBV6-1	TRBJ1-2	CASSESRGRWDYGYTF	TGTGCCAGCAGTGAGTCCAGGGGGCGGTGGGACTATGGCTACACCTTC
.	.	TRBV19	TRBJ2-6	CASSIYGQGAGANVLTF	TGTGCCAGTAGTATATATGGGCAGGGCGCCGGGGCCAACGTCCTGACTTTC
.	.	TRBV5-1	TRBJ1-1	CASNDGDVTEAFF	TGCGCCAGTAATGACGGGGATGTCACTGAAGCTTTCTTT
.	TRBD2	TRBV27	TRBJ2-3	CASSSTSGGTDTQYF	TGTGCCAGCAGTTCGACTAGCGGGGGCACAGATACGCAGTATTTT
.	.	TRBV27	TRBJ2-7	CASSLFGQPYYEQYF	TGTGCCAGCAGTTTATTCGGACAGCCCTACTACGAGCAGTACTTC
.	.	TRBV28	TRBJ1-4	CASSLSGFKTNEKLFF	TGTGCCAGCAGTTTATCAGGGTTTAAAACTAATGAAAAACTGTTTTTT
.	.	TRBV7-8	TRBJ2-4	CASSLAAQGNIQYF	TGTGCCAGCAGCTTAGCGGCCCAGGGAAACATTCAGTACTTC
.	TRBD2	TRBV6-5	TRBJ2-7	CASSQIAGGNYEQYF	TGTGCCAGCAGCCAGATAGCGGGAGGGAACTACGAGCAGTACTTC
.	TRBD1	TRBV11-1	TRBJ1-1	CASSFAGTGLVKAFF	TGTGCCAGCAGCTTTGCGGGGACAGGTTTGGTTAAAGCTTTCTTT
.	TRBD2	TRBV6-6	TRBJ2-3	CASSYSGGGAQNTQYF	TGTGCCAGCAGTTACTCGGGCGGGGGGGCCCAGAACACGCAGTATTTT
.	.	TRBV2	TRBJ1-2	CASPTLSYGYTF	TGTGCCAGCCCTACCCTTAGCTATGGCTACACCTTC
once	TRBD1	TRBV5-1	TRBJ2-3	CASSAGQGADTQYF	TGCGCCAGCAGCGCGGGACAGGGGGCGGATACGCAGTATTTT
.	.	TRBV5-4	TRBJ2-2	CASTVSHSGTGELFF	TGTGCCAGCACCGTGTCCCACTCGGGCACCGGGGAGCTGTTTTTT
once	TRBD2	TRBV27	TRBJ2-5	CASSMTSPRYQETQYF	TGTGCCAGCAGTATGACTAGCCCAAGGTACCAAGAGACCCAGTACTTC
.	.	TRBV27	TRBJ2-1	CASSFGVAGHYNEQFF	TGTGCCAGCAGTTTTGGTGTTGCGGGGCATTACAATGAGCAGTTCTTC
.	TRBD2	TRBV27	TRBJ2-3	CASSLGLAGGDYTDTQYF	TGTGCCAGCAGTTTGGGACTAGCGGGGGGAGACTACACAGATACGCAGTATTTT
.	.	TRBV7-2	TRBJ2-2	CASSLVVGPWGELFF	TGTGCCAGCAGCTTAGTTGTGGGCCCCTGGGGGGAGCTGTTTTTT
.	TRBD1	TRBV19	TRBJ1-1	CASSVDRVGDEAFF	TGTGCCAGTAGTGTTGACAGGGTGGGGGATGAAGCTTTCTTT
.	TRBD1	TRBV6-5	TRBJ2-7	CASSYSYRGTYEQYF	TGTGCCAGCAGTTACTCCTACAGGGGAACCTACGAGCAGTACTTC
.	.	TRBV5-1	TRBJ1-1	CASSLAQGTNTEAFF	TGCGCCAGCAGCTTGGCGCAGGGGACCAACACTGAAGCTTTCTTT
.	TRBD1	TRBV29-1	TRBJ2-7	CSVEEQTGTYEQYF	TGCAGCGTTGAAGAACAGACAGGGACCTACGAGCAGTACTTC
once	.	TRBV7-2	TRBJ2-1	CASSLRAGLDEQFF	TGTGCCAGCAGCCTGAGAGCGGGTTTGGATGAGCAGTTCTTC
.	TRBD2	TRBV3-1/TRBV3-2	TRBJ2-5	CASISRGGQETQYF	TGTGCCAGCATCTCACGGGGAGGGCAAGAGACCCAGTACTTC
.	.	TRBV27	TRBJ2-7	CASQTRAEGPYEQYF	TGTGCCAGCCAGACCCGGGCGGAGGGACCCTACGAGCAGTACTTC
.	.	TRBV19	TRBJ1-2	CASSPYGDSGYGYTF	TGTGCCAGTAGTCCATATGGTGACAGTGGCTATGGCTACACCTTC
.	TRBD2	TRBV10-3	TRBJ2-3	CATAMTSEKADTQYF	TGTGCCACCGCCATGACTAGCGAGAAGGCAGATACGCAGTATTTT
.	TRBD1	TRBV14	TRBJ1-2	CASSQVVGGNWGYTF	TGTGCCAGCAGCCAAGTCGTAGGGGGCAATTGGGGCTACACCTTC
.	.	TRBV27	TRBJ2-3	CASSLSFGFTDTQYF	TGTGCCAGCAGTTTATCGTTCGGTTTCACAGATACGCAGTATTTT
.	TRBD2	TRBV2	TRBJ2-1	CARKGLAYAEGDNEQFF	TGTGCCAGAAAGGGACTAGCGTACGCAGAGGGGGACAATGAGCAGTTCTTC
.	TRBD2	TRBV7-6	TRBJ2-2	CASSLVPRGGETGELFF	TGTGCCAGCAGCTTAGTTCCGCGGGGGGGCGAGACCGGGGAGCTGTTTTTT
.	.	TRBV10-3	TRBJ1-1	CAIGNRSMNTEAFF	TGTGCCATCGGAAACAGGTCTATGAACACTGAAGCTTTCTTT
.	.	TRBV2	TRBJ2-1	CASSGDSKGISSYNEQFF	TGTGCCAGCAGTGGGGACTCTAAAGGGATTAGCTCCTACAATGAGCAGTTCTTC
.	TRBD1	TRBV5-1	TRBJ2-3	CASSRGQATDTQYF	TGCGCCAGCAGCCGGGGACAGGCGACAGATACGCAGTATTTT
.	.	TRBV11-3	TRBJ2-1	CASSLSRPLNEQFF	TGTGCCAGCAGCTTAAGCAGGCCCCTCAATGAGCAGTTCTTC
.	TRBD1	TRBV7-2	TRBJ1-1	CASSGTGTVNTEAFF	TGTGCCAGCAGTGGGACCGGGACAGTGAACACTGAAGCTTTCTTT
.	TRBD1	TRBV5-1	TRBJ1-1	CASSFRTGDGTEAFF	TGCGCCAGCAGCTTTCGGACAGGGGATGGCACTGAAGCTTTCTTT
.	TRBD1	TRBV11-2	TRBJ2-2	CASTETGTNTGELFF	TGTGCCAGCACTGAGACAGGGACGAACACCGGGGAGCTGTTTTTT
.	.	TRBV5-6	TRBJ2-3	CASSYFGGSTTDTQYF	TGTGCCAGCAGCTATTTCGGGGGTTCTACCACAGATACGCAGTATTTT
.	TRBD2	TRBV5-1	TRBJ2-5	CASSTGGPSETQYF	TGCGCCAGCAGCACGGGGGGGCCTTCAGAGACCCAGTACTTC
.	TRBD2	TRBV10-3	TRBJ2-3	CAIRGLAGGLADTQYF	TGTGCCATCAGGGGACTAGCGGGAGGGCTTGCAGATACGCAGTATTTT
once	TRBD2	TRBV7-2	TRBJ2-1	CASSPQVGLAPESNEQFF	TGTGCCAGCAGCCCCCAAGTCGGACTAGCGCCTGAGTCCAATGAGCAGTTCTTC
once	.	TRBV25-1	TRBJ2-7	CASSAGHGAYEQYF	TGTGCCAGCAGTGCCGGACATGGCGCCTACGAGCAGTACTTC
.	.	TRBV25-1	TRBJ1-2	CASRPDSNYGYTF	TGTGCCAGCAGGCCCGACAGTAACTATGGCTACACCTTC
.	TRBD2	TRBV5-1	TRBJ2-1	CASSFLAGVVNEQFF	TGCGCCAGCAGCTTCCTAGCGGGAGTTGTCAATGAGCAGTTCTTC
.	TRBD1	TRBV13	TRBJ1-1	CASSSGTGLDTEAFF	TGTGCCAGCAGCTCCGGGACAGGGTTGGACACTGAAGCTTTCTTT
.	TRBD2	TRBV6-4	TRBJ2-2	CASSVGAGVTFGGELFF	TGTGCCAGCAGTGTGGGCGCGGGAGTGACTTTTGGCGGGGAGCTGTTTTTT
.	TRBD1	TRBV9	TRBJ2-1	CASSVVGQGAGEQFF	TGTGCCAGCAGCGTAGTGGGACAGGGGGCCGGAGAGCAGTTCTTC
few	.	TRBV5-1	TRBJ1-3	CASSPGNSGNTIYF	TGCGCCAGCAGCCCAGGGAACAGTGGAAACACCATATATTTT
.	TRBD1	TRBV18	TRBJ1-3	CASSPRQGSYSGNTIYF	TGTGCCAGCTCACCCCGACAGGGTTCATACTCTGGAAACACCATATATTTT
.	.	TRBV10-3	TRBJ1-1	CAISVDTVGRGAFF	TGTGCCATCAGTGTAGACACCGTAGGGCGAGGGGCTTTCTTT
.	.	TRBV2	TRBJ2-3	CASSGRGIETDTQYF	TGTGCCAGCAGTGGGCGAGGGATCGAGACAGATACGCAGTATTTT
.	.	TRBV9	TRBJ2-3	CASSASAEVDTQYF	TGTGCCAGCAGCGCTAGCGCCGAGGTGGATACGCAGTATTTT
.	TRBD1	TRBV5-1	TRBJ1-1	CASSLRDRNTEAFF	TGCGCCAGCAGCTTACGGGACAGGAACACTGAAGCTTTCTTT
.	.	TRBV3-1/TRBV3-2	TRBJ1-1	CASSQERQGAFF	TGTGCCAGCAGCCAAGAACGCCAGGGGGCTTTCTTT
.	.	TRBV30	TRBJ1-2	CAWSPDTNYGYTF	TGTGCCTGGAGTCCGGACACGAACTATGGCTACACCTTC
.	.	TRBV6-2/TRBV6-3	TRBJ1-5	CASSRPVGQRNQPQHF	TGTGCCAGCAGCCGCCCCGTCGGACAGCGCAATCAGCCCCAGCATTTT
.	.	TRBV10-3	TRBJ1-4	CAISESQEKLFF	TGTGCCATCAGTGAGTCGCAGGAAAAACTGTTTTTT